One and the same sample provided the 21 T cell receptor beta chains below, sequenced in a study of response to subunit inactivated influenza vaccine. From the RT-PCR reads, TCRdb called clonotypes with MiXCR, one entry per CDR3 protein. This sample carries around 480,000 distinct CDR3 sequences, 15% to 20% of them seen once, and the ten largest clones take 3% to 3.5%. The sequencing here drew on CD4+ T cells sorted from PBMCs, taken roughly 24 months after vaccination. The receptors come from a man in his fifties or sixties who received an inactivated influenza vaccine.

The rearrangement joins TRBV10-3 to TRBJ2-6; D could derive from TRBD1 or TRBD2 (5 bases each). Looked up from germline, CDR1 is ENHRY and CDR2 is SYGVKD. Trimming cost V 5 bases and J 0 bases, with 20 bases left between them. The CDR3 extends over 19 amino acids. CDR3 sequence: CAISHDFGDGASGANVLTF. As DNA, the CDR3 is TGTGCCATCAGTCATGACTTCGGGGACGGCGCCTCTGGGGCCAACGTCCTGACTTTC.

The chain recombines TRBV7-3 with TRBJ2-3; D might be TRBD2 (5 bases). Per the germline V gene, CDR1 is SGHTA and CDR2 is FQGTGA. The CDR3 consists of 14 residues. Trimming removed 4 bases from V and 3 bases from J, with 11 bases in between. The DNA for the CDR3 is TGTGCCAGCAGCTCCGGGGTATTGACAGATACGCAGTATTTT. Amino acid sequence: CASSSGVLTDTQYF.

This clonotype has a handful of counts. The gene calls are TRBV29-1 and TRBJ2-3; D is ambiguous. V was trimmed by 5 bases and J by 5 bases, leaving 5 bases between them. The CDR3 has 10 residues. CDR1 SQVTM and CDR2 ANQGSEA come from the germline V gene. The CDR3: CSVRLDTQYF. In DNA, the CDR3 is TGCAGCGTTCGCTTAGATACGCAGTATTTT.

This clonotype was counted a few times. In nucleotides, the CDR3 is TGTGCCAGCAGCTTCGGGACAGGGAGCTATGGCTACACCTTC. Its protein is CASSFGTGSYGYTF. The chain recombines TRBV7-2 with TRBJ1-2, with 9 positions matching TRBD1. Germline V gives CDR1 SGHTA, CDR2 FQGNSA. V lost 3 bases to trimming and J lost 4 bases; unmatched junction nucleotides: 3. This CDR3 spans 14 amino acids.

The chain couples TRBV20-1 to TRBJ2-3; the match to TRBD2 covers 11 bases. CDR1 is DFQATT, CDR2 SNEGSKA, per germline (reference sequence). The CDR3 consists of 16 residues. The trim removed 6 bases at V and 3 bases at J, leaving 11 bases unmatched. The CDR3 bases are TGCAGTGCGGAGGTAGCGGGAGGGCCATGGACAGATACGCAGTATTTT. Translated: CSAEVAGGPWTDTQYF.

This clonotype was counted between two and nine times. This chain connects TRBV5-6 to TRBJ2-2; D might be TRBD1 or TRBD2, each matching 6 bases. Germline V gene sequence: CDR1 SGHDT, CDR2 YYEEEE. Trimming removed 0 bases from V and 0 bases from J, with 12 bases in between. CDR3 size: 17 residues. CDR3 sequence reads: CASSLAPGAANTGELFF. CDR3 nucleotide sequence: TGTGCCAGCAGCTTGGCTCCGGGGGCCGCGAACACCGGGGAGCTGTTTTTT. Variable domain in full (rest from reference TRBV5-6 and TRBJ2-2): DAGVTQSPTHLIKTRGQQVTLRCSPKSGHDTVSWYQQALGQGPQFIFQYYEEEERQRGNFPDRFSGHQFPNYSSELNVNALLLGDSALYLCASSLAPGAANTGELFFGEGSRLTVL.

This sequence joins TRBV20-1 and TRBJ1-2, with D maybe TRBD1 (6 bases). With 4 bases removed from V and 8 bases from J, the gap between germline ends came to 14 bases. Germline CDR1 reads DFQATT; CDR2 reads SNEGSKA (reference sequence). The CDR3 sequence is 12 residues long. Written as DNA, the CDR3 is TGCAGTGCTATAACAGGGTCAGGGGGCTACACCTTC. This sequence encodes CSAITGSGGYTF.

The chain employs TRBV7-2 and TRBJ2-2; 7 bases match TRBD1. V lost 2 bases to trimming and J lost 2 bases; unmatched junction nucleotides: 5. Germline CDR1 SGHTA, CDR2 FQGNSA. The CDR3 is made up of 16 amino acids. The CDR3 sequence is CASSLRTGDNTGELFF. The DNA of the CDR3 is TGTGCCAGCAGCTTACGCACAGGGGATAACACCGGGGAGCTGTTTTTT.

This clonotype was seen a few times. J is TRBJ1-5 and V is TRBV10-3; D may be TRBD1 (6 bases). CDR1 is ENHRY, CDR2 SYGVKD, per germline. Between the trimmed V and J ends, which lost 7 bases and 5 bases, there was a span of 15 bases. The CDR3 consists of 14 residues. The CDR3 is CAIIPRQAHQPQHF. DNA for the CDR3: TGTGCCATCATCCCGAGACAGGCCCATCAGCCCCAGCATTTT.

This chain links TRBV12-3 or TRBV12-4 with TRBJ1-1, with TRBD1 identical over 9 bases. V lost 2 bases and J lost 5; bases outside the gene matches: 3. The CDR3 loop spans 14 amino acids. CDR3 nucleotides: TGTGCCAGCAGTTTATGGACAGGGGAAACTGAAGCTTTCTTT. It translates to CASSLWTGETEAFF.

The J gene is TRBJ2-5, the V gene TRBV20-1; no clear D. The CDR3 spans 15 residues. CDR1 and CDR2 from the germline V gene are DFQATT and SNEGSKA (reference sequence). V was pared by 1 base and J by 2 bases, with 14 bases between. The CDR3 spells CSARVVTDHQETQYF. The CDR3, as DNA: TGCAGTGCTAGAGTAGTTACGGACCATCAAGAGACCCAGTACTTC.

This clonotype was recorded many times. The chain uses TRBV7-2 and TRBJ1-2, with 7 bases aligning to TRBD1. CDR3 length: 15 residues. The J segment lost 0 bases and the V segment lost 5 bases, leaving 6 bases of the junction unmatched. The germline gives CDR1 SGHTA, CDR2 FQGNSA. CDR3 loop: CASSQGQSPNYGYTF. The DNA for the CDR3 is TGTGCCAGCAGCCAGGGACAGAGTCCTAACTATGGCTACACCTTC.

The chain carries TRBV20-1 and TRBJ2-7; D remains unclear. Germline V lookup: CDR1 DFQATT, CDR2 SNEGSKA (reference sequence). The V end was cut by 7 bases, the J end by 3 bases, with 10 bases between. The CDR3 is made up of 11 amino acids. This CDR3 reads CSGLPNYEQYF. CDR3 nucleotide sequence: TGCAGTGGACTTCCCAACTACGAGCAGTACTTC.

This clonotype was observed many times. The chain recombines TRBV7-2 with TRBJ1-2; D might be TRBD1 (5 bases). V was shortened by 1 base and J by 4 bases, with 13 bases between the two germline ends. The CDR3 is made up of 15 amino acids. Germline V CDR1 and CDR2: SGHTA, FQGNSA. This CDR3 reads CASSLVTGGGYGYTF. For the CDR3, the DNA is TGTGCCAGCAGCTTAGTAACAGGCGGAGGCTATGGCTACACCTTC.

The chain is built from TRBV2 and TRBJ2-3; possible D gene TRBD1, 7 bases. V gave up 6 bases and J gave up 1 base, with 17 bases separating them. The CDR3 has 16 residues. The germline CDR1 and CDR2 sequences are SNHLY and FYNNEI. In DNA, the CDR3 is TGTGCCAGCAGGGAACGGACAGGCGGGGGCACAGATACGCAGTATTTT. Translating it yields CASRERTGGGTDTQYF.

This clonotype was seen more than once but under ten times. The chain joins TRBV3-1 to TRBJ2-3; no definite D call. This CDR3 is built from 17 residues. The germline CDR1 and CDR2 sequences are LGHDT and YNNKEL (reference sequence). V gave up 0 bases and J gave up 6 bases, with 19 bases separating them. The CDR3 coding sequence is TGTGCCAGCAGCCAAGACCCCAGGCCAAAATTAGGGGATACGCAGTATTTT. Translated: CASSQDPRPKLGDTQYF.

This clonotype was picked up a small number of times. The chain joins TRBV20-1 to TRBJ1-6; D gene unclear. V was clipped by 0 bases and J by 9 bases, with 12 bases between them. CDR3 size: 14 residues. Germline CDR1 and CDR2: DFQATT and SNEGSKA (reference sequence). In DNA, the CDR3 is TGCAGTGCTAGAGATCTACAGAACCTTTCACCCCTCCACTTT. This sequence encodes CSARDLQNLSPLHF.

The chain joins TRBV14 to TRBJ2-7, with a weak D call TRBD2 (6 bases). There are 13 residues in the CDR3. Germline V lookup: CDR1 SGHDN, CDR2 FVKESK. The V and J ends lost 0 bases and 5 bases respectively, with 8 bases between them. The CDR3 DNA follows: TGTGCCAGCAGCCAAGATCCGGGAGACGAGCAGTACTTC. Its translation: CASSQDPGDEQYF.

This clonotype has more than one count but fewer than ten. The V and J genes are TRBV18 and TRBJ2-7; D unclear. The germline V and J ends were trimmed by 1 base and 0 bases, with 10 bases remaining between them. CDR1 and CDR2 (germline): KGHSH, LQKENI. This CDR3 spans 15 amino acids. CDR3 sequence: CASSPRVLSSYEQYF. For the CDR3, the DNA is TGTGCCAGCTCACCACGGGTCTTAAGCTCCTACGAGCAGTACTTC.

In this sample, this clonotype turned up a few times. The J gene is TRBJ2-1, the V gene TRBV5-4, with 10 bases fitting TRBD2. This CDR3 comprises 15 residues. With V trimmed by 7 bases and J by 0 bases, 4 bases remained unmatched. Germline-derived CDR1 and CDR2 are SGHNT and YYREEE (reference sequence). The CDR3 DNA reads TGTGCCAGCGAGCGGGGGGGCTCCTCCTACAATGAGCAGTTCTTC. Amino acids: CASERGGSSYNEQFF.

The rearrangement links TRBV10-3 to TRBJ2-1; 9 bases agree with TRBD2. The V and J ends lost 0 bases and 7 bases, in that order; junction bases with no gene match: 10. Germline loops: CDR1 ENHRY, CDR2 SYGVKD. This CDR3 region has 17 residues. CDR3 protein: CAISESISGGGANEQFF. Here the CDR3 DNA reads TGTGCCATCAGTGAGTCGATATCTGGCGGGGGGGCTAATGAGCAGTTCTTC.